A selection of T cell receptor beta chains follows, all from one sample in a study of CD8 T cells in Susac syndrome. TCRdb itself ran the immunoSEQ multiplex PCR reads through MiXCR, one entry per CDR3 protein. The sample contains 200,000 or so distinct CDR3 sequences, roughly nine tenths of which appear only once. Sequenced input: CD8+ T cells from PBMCs. Receptors originate from a human donor with multiple sclerosis. Each CDR3 is given with its conserved first and last residue. The D gene is left open where the match is weak. Expanded clones get a size class; other rows say once, few or many, or leave the size out.

v_gene	j_gene	abundance	d_gene	CDR3aa	CDR3nt
TRBV11-2	TRBJ2-1	once	TRBD2	CASSFLAGGHNEQFF	TGTGCCAGCAGCTTCCTAGCGGGGGGGCACAATGAGCAGTTCTTC
TRBV12-3/TRBV12-4	TRBJ2-1	-	TRBD2	CASSAARNLGLAARMTDGQFF	TGTGCCAGCAGCGCCGCCCGGAATTTAGGACTAGCAGCCCGGATGACGGATGGGCAGTTCTTC
TRBV29-1	TRBJ2-1	-	-	CSVFYNEQFF	TGCAGCGTTTTCTACAATGAGCAGTTCTTC
TRBV12-3/TRBV12-4	TRBJ1-2	-	-	CASSEPGRLNYGYTF	TGTGCCAGCAGCGAACCGGGACGGCTAAACTATGGCTACACCTTC
TRBV4-1	TRBJ1-1	once	-	CASSPTPRGWGTEAFF	TGCGCCAGCAGCCCGACCCCCAGGGGCTGGGGCACTGAAGCTTTCTTT
TRBV18	TRBJ2-6	once	TRBD2	CASSPPNGAGTSGRIGANVLTF	TGTGCCAGCTCACCACCGAACGGCGCGGGGACTAGCGGGAGAATTGGGGCCAACGTCCTGACTTTC
TRBV7-8	TRBJ1-1	-	TRBD1	CASSFPGQDEAFF	TGTGCCAGCAGCTTCCCAGGACAGGATGAAGCTTTCTTT
TRBV7-9	TRBJ2-7	-	TRBD1	CASSSQLPGQGYEQYF	TGTGCCAGCAGCTCACAACTACCGGGACAGGGCTACGAGCAGTACTTC
TRBV27	TRBJ2-1	-	-	CASSTTEYNEQFF	TGTGCCAGCAGTACGACGGAGTACAATGAGCAGTTCTTC
TRBV6-5	TRBJ2-1	-	TRBD2	CASSNSGGQYNEQFF	TGTGCCAGCAGCAACAGCGGGGGGCAGTACAATGAGCAGTTCTTC
TRBV20-1	TRBJ2-1	-	TRBD2	CSARDPPGTSGVGEQFF	TGCAGTGCTAGAGATCCGCCCGGGACTAGCGGGGTAGGAGAGCAGTTCTTC
TRBV2	TRBJ1-1	-	-	CATQTQGKRYTEAFF	TGTGCCACCCAAACTCAGGGAAAGAGGTACACTGAAGCTTTCTTT
TRBV19	TRBJ2-1	-	TRBD2	CASSIDRLADNNEQFF	TGTGCCAGTAGTATAGATCGACTAGCGGATAACAATGAGCAGTTCTTC
TRBV30	TRBJ2-1	-	-	CAWSVGRYNEQFF	TGTGCCTGGAGTGTAGGTCGATACAATGAGCAGTTCTTC
TRBV19	TRBJ2-1	once	-	CASSIGDSPYNEQFF	TGTGCCAGTAGTATCGGAGACAGCCCTTACAATGAGCAGTTCTTC
TRBV6-2/TRBV6-3	TRBJ1-1	-	-	CAILGTENTEAFF	TGTGCCATCTTGGGGACTGAGAACACTGAAGCTTTCTTT
TRBV10-3	TRBJ1-3	-	-	CAISDGPQGQSGNTIYF	TGTGCCATCAGTGACGGGCCCCAGGGTCAGTCTGGAAACACCATATATTTT
TRBV28	TRBJ2-7	-	TRBD2	CASSLSGRPYEQYF	TGTGCCAGCAGTTTATCCGGGAGGCCTTACGAGCAGTACTTC
TRBV6-1	TRBJ2-2	-	-	CASSVMGANTGELFF	TGTGCCAGCAGTGTTATGGGGGCGAACACCGGGGAGCTGTTTTTT
TRBV6-6	TRBJ2-1	-	-	CASSYSLEQFF	TGTGCCAGCAGTTACTCACTTGAGCAGTTCTTC
TRBV5-4	TRBJ2-7	-	TRBD2	CASSLSPRTSGSFEQYF	TGTGCCAGCAGCTTGAGTCCCCGTACTAGCGGGAGTTTCGAGCAGTACTTC
TRBV7-3	TRBJ2-1	-	TRBD2	CASSLQLAGGSNEQFF	TGTGCCAGCAGCCTACAACTAGCGGGGGGATCCAATGAGCAGTTCTTC
TRBV18	TRBJ2-1	-	-	CASSIAGGSSYNEQFF	TGTGCCAGCTCCATCGCCGGGGGCAGCTCCTACAATGAGCAGTTCTTC
TRBV21-1	TRBJ2-7	once	-	CASSNRGRLGEQYF	TGTGCCAGCAGCAATAGGGGGCGTCTTGGCGAGCAGTACTTC
TRBV7-9	TRBJ1-1	-	-	CASSLSEAFF	TGTGCCAGCAGCTTATCTGAAGCTTTCTTT
TRBV12-3/TRBV12-4	TRBJ2-7	-	TRBD1	CASSSKTGGWYEQYF	TGTGCCAGCAGCTCTAAAACAGGGGGCTGGTACGAGCAGTACTTC
TRBV2	TRBJ2-3	-	-	CASTGADTQYF	TGTGCCAGCACAGGCGCAGATACGCAGTATTTT
TRBV7-2	TRBJ2-3	-	-	CASSQLDPLTDTQYF	TGTGCCAGCAGCCAGTTAGACCCTCTCACAGATACGCAGTATTTT
TRBV20-1	TRBJ1-1	-	-	CSARPLGELRIGLGAFF	TGCAGTGCTAGACCTCTGGGGGAATTACGGATCGGATTGGGGGCTTTCTTT
TRBV14	TRBJ1-2	-	-	CASSQAGEIANYGYTF	TGTGCCAGCAGCCAAGCGGGAGAAATAGCTAACTATGGCTACACCTTC
TRBV27	TRBJ2-1	once	TRBD2	CASSLRGGHLWEQFF	TGTGCCAGCAGTTTACGGGGGGGGCACCTTTGGGAGCAGTTCTTC
TRBV6-2/TRBV6-3	TRBJ2-7	few	-	CASSYDLAYEQYF	TGTGCCAGCAGTTACGACCTAGCGTACGAGCAGTACTTC
TRBV5-4	TRBJ1-2	-	TRBD1	CASSNPTGGNYGYTF	TGTGCCAGCAGCAACCCGACAGGGGGCAACTATGGCTACACCTTC
TRBV7-8	TRBJ2-3	-	TRBD2	CASSPTSGGTTDTQYF	TGTGCCAGCAGCCCAACTAGCGGGGGGACCACAGATACGCAGTATTTT
TRBV2	TRBJ2-7	-	TRBD2	CASSLAGETYEQYF	TGTGCCAGCAGCCTAGCGGGGGAAACCTACGAGCAGTACTTC
TRBV10-3	TRBJ1-2	-	-	CAISELETDGYGYTF	TGTGCCATCAGTGAGTTGGAGACGGACGGCTATGGCTACACCTTC
TRBV30	TRBJ2-5	-	-	CAYDSLQETQYF	TGTGCCTACGACTCCTTACAAGAGACCCAGTACTTC
TRBV20-1	TRBJ2-7	-	TRBD1	CSARDRAFHEQYF	TGCAGTGCTAGGGACAGGGCGTTTCACGAGCAGTACTTC
TRBV19	TRBJ1-2	-	-	CASSIDGGYTF	TGTGCCAGTAGTATAGATGGTGGCTACACCTTC